This T cell receptor beta chain was identified in a study of T cells after yellow fever vaccination. Broader study findings: Of the clonotypes, a small share occurred in both CD4 and CD8 compartments. When the response was secondary, it was weaker but reached its peak faster, day 5 versus 15.

This clonotype was recorded at least ten times. Its antigen is not known. TCRdb used MiXCR to reprocess the 5' RACE reads, holding one entry per CDR3 protein. The table has 450,000 to 600,000 distinct CDR3 sequences, 17% seen once. Per the germline V gene, CDR1 is SQVTM and CDR2 is ANQGSEA. V lost 3 bases and J lost 2, with 13 bases in between. CDR3 length: 14 amino acids. The V and J genes are TRBV29-1 and TRBJ1-2; D perhaps matches TRBD1 (5 bases). The specimen was PBMCs, collected 5 days after the first yellow fever vaccination. This receptor was taken from a young man who received the YFV17D yellow fever vaccine. CDR3 sequence (DNA): TGCAGCGTTGAGCGGCAGGGACTCAACTATGGCTACACCTTC. Its translation: CSVERQGLNYGYTF.